This entry features one T cell receptor (beta chain) sequence. CDR1 and CDR2 from the germline V gene are GTSNPN and SVGIG (reference sequence). This CDR3 has 14 residues. Trimming pared 0 bases from V and 4 bases from J, leaving 12 bases between. The data were taken from a study of control samples from healthy donors and cancer patients. Profiled with immunoSEQ multiplex PCR; TCRdb holds only in-frame clones, not every one. Found here are approximately 150,000 clones, just over 95% of them singletons; the top ten hold 1%. The chain uses TRBV30 and TRBJ1-1, with D possibly being TRBD1 (6 bases). This receptor was taken from a woman under 40 in good health. The sample was blood. CDR3 residues: CAWSVQGFGTEAFF. The CDR3 nucleotides are TGTGCCTGGAGTGTACAGGGTTTCGGCACTGAAGCTTTCTTT.